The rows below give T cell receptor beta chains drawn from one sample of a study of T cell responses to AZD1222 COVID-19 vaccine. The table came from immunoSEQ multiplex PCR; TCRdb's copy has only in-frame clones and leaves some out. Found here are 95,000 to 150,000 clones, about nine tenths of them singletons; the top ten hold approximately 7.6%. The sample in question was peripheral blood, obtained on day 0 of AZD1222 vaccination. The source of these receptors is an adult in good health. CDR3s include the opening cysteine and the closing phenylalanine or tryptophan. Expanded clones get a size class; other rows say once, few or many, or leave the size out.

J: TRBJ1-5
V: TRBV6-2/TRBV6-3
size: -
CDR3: CASSYSWRDSNQPQHF

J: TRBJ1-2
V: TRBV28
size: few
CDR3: CASSRQTYGYTF

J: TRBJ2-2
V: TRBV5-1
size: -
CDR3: CASAQGFTGELFF

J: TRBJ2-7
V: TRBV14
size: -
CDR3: CASSQYSSYEQYF

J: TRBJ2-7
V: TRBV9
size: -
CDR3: CASSVEADIYEQYF

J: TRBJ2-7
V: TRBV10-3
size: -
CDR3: CATAGEVLYEQYF

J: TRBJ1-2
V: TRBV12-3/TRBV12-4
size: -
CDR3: CASSTGGYGYTF

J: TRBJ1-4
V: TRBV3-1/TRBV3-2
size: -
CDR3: CASSQAAGRGKLFF

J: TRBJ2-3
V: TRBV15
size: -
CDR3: CATSRDRGGDTQYF

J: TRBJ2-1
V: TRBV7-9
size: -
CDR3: CASSFSGEVEQFF

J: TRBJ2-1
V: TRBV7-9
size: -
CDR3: CASSSPGLASNEQFF

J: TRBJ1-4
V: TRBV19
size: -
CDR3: CASSTGQAINEKLFF

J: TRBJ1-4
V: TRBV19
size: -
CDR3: CASSLGSTNEKLFF

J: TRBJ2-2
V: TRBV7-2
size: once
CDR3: CASSLGTALSNTGELFF

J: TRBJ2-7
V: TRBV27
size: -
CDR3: CASSLLGTGAYEQYF

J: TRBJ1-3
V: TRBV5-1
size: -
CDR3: CASSFGGGAGNTIYF

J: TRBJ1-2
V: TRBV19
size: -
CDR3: CASSKDGRYGYTF

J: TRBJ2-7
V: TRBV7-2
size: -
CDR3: CASSFSVTGAYEQYF

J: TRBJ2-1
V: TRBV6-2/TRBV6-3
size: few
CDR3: CASSDRGENEQFF

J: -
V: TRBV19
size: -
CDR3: CASSIDRSYSQPQYF

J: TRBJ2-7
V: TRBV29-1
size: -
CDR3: CSVRDSGSGGFEYF

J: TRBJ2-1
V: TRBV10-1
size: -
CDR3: CASSSDRYNEQFF

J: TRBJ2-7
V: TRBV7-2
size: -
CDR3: CASSLRGVSDPTEQYF

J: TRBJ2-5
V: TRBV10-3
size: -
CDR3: CAISESGTGGFWETQYF

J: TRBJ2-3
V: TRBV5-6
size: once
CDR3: CASSLSLASGSGAAQYF

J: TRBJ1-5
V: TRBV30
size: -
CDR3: CAWDPGRAGNQPQHF

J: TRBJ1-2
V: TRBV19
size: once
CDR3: CASSIEGAGGYTF

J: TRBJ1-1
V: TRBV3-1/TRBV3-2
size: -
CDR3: CASSPFNGGAFF

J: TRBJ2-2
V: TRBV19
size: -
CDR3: CASSIDHWGANTGELFF

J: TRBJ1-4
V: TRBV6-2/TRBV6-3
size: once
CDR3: CASSPRYRGATTNEKLFF

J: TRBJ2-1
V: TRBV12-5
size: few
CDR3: CASGSAPGPPYNEQFF

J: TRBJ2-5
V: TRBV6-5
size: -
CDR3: CASRRGSQETQYF

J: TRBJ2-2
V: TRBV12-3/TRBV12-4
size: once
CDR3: CASARGTGELFF

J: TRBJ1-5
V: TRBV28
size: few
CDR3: CASTPPMTGNQPQHF

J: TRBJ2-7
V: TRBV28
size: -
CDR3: CASSPRGGEQYF

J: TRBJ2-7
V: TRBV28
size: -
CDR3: CASSFENSYEQYF

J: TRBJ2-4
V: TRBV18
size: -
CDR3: CASSNTGQGNIQYF

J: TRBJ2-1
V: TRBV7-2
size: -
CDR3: CASSLLLAASYNEQFF

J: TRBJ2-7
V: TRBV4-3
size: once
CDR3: CASSPGTGDYEQYF

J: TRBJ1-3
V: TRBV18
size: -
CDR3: CASSPGPGNTIYF

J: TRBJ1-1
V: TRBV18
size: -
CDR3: CASARGQLNTEAFF

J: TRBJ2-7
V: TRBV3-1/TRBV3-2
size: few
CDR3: CASSPPGVSALRYEQYF

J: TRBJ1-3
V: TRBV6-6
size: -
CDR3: CASSYGTLGNTIYF

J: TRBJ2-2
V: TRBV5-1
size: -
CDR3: CASSYDRGFSTGELFF

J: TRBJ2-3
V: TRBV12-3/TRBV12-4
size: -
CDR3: CASSFQTDTQYF

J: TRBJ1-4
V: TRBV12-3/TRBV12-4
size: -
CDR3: CASSLWADEKLFF

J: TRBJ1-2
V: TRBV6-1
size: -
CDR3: CASSQTVYYGYTF

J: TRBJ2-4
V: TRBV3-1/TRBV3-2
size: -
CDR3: CASSQGDRPSYF

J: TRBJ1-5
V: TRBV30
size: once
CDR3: CAWSVGGAGNQPQHF

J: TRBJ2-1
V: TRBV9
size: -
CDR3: CASNSGVPYNEQFF

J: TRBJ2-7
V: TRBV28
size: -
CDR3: CASRPTAGYPYEQYF

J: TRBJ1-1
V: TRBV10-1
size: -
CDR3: CASSEGGMGTEAFF

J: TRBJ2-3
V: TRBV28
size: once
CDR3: CASSTVWNTDTQYF

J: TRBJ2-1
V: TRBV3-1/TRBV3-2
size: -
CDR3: CASSQDSGGYNEQFF

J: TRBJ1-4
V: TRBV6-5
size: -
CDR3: CASSPGTLNEKLFF

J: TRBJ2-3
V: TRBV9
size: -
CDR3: CASSVGPTDTQYF

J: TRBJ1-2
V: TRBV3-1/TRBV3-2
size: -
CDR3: CASSLTTGNYGYTF

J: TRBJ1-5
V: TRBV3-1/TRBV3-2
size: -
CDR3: CASSQAGQGSWPQHF

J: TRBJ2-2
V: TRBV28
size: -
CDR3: CASGESTGELFF

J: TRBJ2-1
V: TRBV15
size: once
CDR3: CATSRDSGGDEQFF